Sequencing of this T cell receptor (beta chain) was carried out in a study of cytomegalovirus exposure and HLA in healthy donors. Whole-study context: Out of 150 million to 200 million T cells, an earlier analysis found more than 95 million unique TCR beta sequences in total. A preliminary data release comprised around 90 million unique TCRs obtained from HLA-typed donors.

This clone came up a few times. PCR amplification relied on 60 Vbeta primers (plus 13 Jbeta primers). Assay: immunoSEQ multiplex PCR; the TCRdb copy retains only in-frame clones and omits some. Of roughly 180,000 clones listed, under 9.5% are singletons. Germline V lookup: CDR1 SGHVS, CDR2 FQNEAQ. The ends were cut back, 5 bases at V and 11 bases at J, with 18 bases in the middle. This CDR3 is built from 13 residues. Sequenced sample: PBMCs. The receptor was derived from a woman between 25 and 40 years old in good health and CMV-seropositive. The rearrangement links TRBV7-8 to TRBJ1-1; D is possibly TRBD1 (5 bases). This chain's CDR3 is CASSEDLRVGAFF. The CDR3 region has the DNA TGTGCCAGCAGCGAAGATCTCAGGGTCGGGGCTTTCTTT.